This T cell receptor (beta chain) was sequenced for a study of CD8 T cells in ankylosing spondylitis. Whole-study findings and limits: Clones linked to disease were reported to show significant enrichment in matched ankylosing spondylitis synovial fluid. Within peripheral blood, clones linked to disease were CD8+ and relatively rare. Roughly eight highly homologous variants made up a TCR beta motif that seemed to typify ankylosing spondylitis blood.

The CDR3 loop spans 16 amino acids. Trimming left V 0 bases short and J 7 bases short, with 17 bases between. The V gene's germline CDR1 is SGDLS and CDR2 YYNGEE. Many counts were recorded for this clonotype. Its antigen is currently unknown. One entry per CDR3 protein, called by TCRdb with MiXCR from the 5' RACE reads. In the table there are fewer than 550,000 distinct CDR3 sequences, about 5.7% of which are singletons. The sequenced sample was blood, either unsorted or a sorted T cell fraction (not recorded which). This TCR was recovered from a male donor with ankylosing spondylitis. The chain has TRBV9 and TRBJ2-1; the D gene is possibly TRBD2 (6 bases). The DNA for the CDR3 is TGTGCCAGCAGCGTAGAGATTTACCCACGGGGGAATGAGCAGTTCTTC. It translates to CASSVEIYPRGNEQFF.